The TCR beta chain described here comes from a study of beta chain features in type 1 diabetes. Study-wide results and limits: Researchers report that Type 1 diabetes patients had moderately but significantly shorter TCRB CDR3s across all four CD4+ subsets. A potential influence of HLA type upon TCRB rearrangement remained unresolved herein.

Note on this clone: Antigen specificity is unknown.

Reverse transcription of all isolated RNA meant that expressed TCRB transcripts were sequenced. Assay used: immunoSEQ multiplex PCR; TCRdb lists only in-frame clones, some missing. This table holds more than 150,000 clones, more than 10% found once. V lost 2 bases, J lost 1 base, and 11 bases lay in between. Germline loops: CDR1 MNHEY, CDR2 SVGAGI. This CDR3 region has 15 residues. The rearrangement links TRBV6-5 to TRBJ1-2; D may be TRBD1 (6 bases). This clonotype was obtained from a woman aged 18-30 years in good health. Sequenced material: central memory CD4+ T cells from blood. CDR3 protein: CASSYRPDSNYGYTF. DNA for the CDR3: TGTGCCAGCAGTTACCGCCCGGACAGTAACTATGGCTACACCTTC.